This T cell receptor (beta chain) was recovered during a study of CD8 T cells in Susac syndrome. Healthy donors served as age- and sex-matched controls. TEMRA cells were FACS-enriched, with CD8+ and CD4+ T cells isolated negatively. With random hexamers, reverse transcription was performed on about 0.5 to 1 ug of RNA. TCR beta CDR3 was amplified by immunoSEQ multiplex PCR. This amplification extended across 54 Vbeta and 13 Jbeta segments. From the immunoSEQ multiplex PCR reads, TCRdb called clonotypes with MiXCR, one entry per CDR3 protein. This sample has about 200,000 distinct CDR3 sequences, with roughly 94% found just once. Input material: CD4+ T cells from PBMCs. This sequence was found in a human donor in good health.

The CDR3 nucleotides read TGTGCCAGCAGCCCGACCCGCGGACTAGCAGAGCAAGAGACCCAGTACTTC. Translation: CASSPTRGLAEQETQYF. The rearrangement links TRBV3-1 to TRBJ2-5; 8 nucleotides match TRBD2. The CDR3 length is 17 residues. The germline V gene has CDR1 LGHDT and CDR2 YNNKEL (reference sequence). Trimming cost V 4 bases and J 2 bases; bases outside gene matches: 12.